This T cell receptor (beta chain) was sequenced for a study of blood T cell repertoires in COVID-19. Study background: COVID-19 samples from acute and convalescent phases originated in the United States, Italy and Spain. Sample material is recorded as cDNA or gDNA derived from T cells, B-cell-depleted T cells, or PBMCs.

Trimming removed 2 bases at V and 8 bases at J, with 21 bases between. The CDR3 runs to 17 residues. Germline V gives CDR1 MNHEY, CDR2 SMNVEV (reference sequence). A Seattle source enrolled patients during active infection and followed them longitudinally. As handled by the study authors: Estimation of nucleated cell counts relied on the amplification of reference gene primers. The method was immunoSEQ multiplex PCR; TCRdb's version includes in-frame clones alone and lacks a portion of them. Clonal size and the V and J genes are those of that table, whereas D and trimming came from the DNA. The sample carries 300,000 to 400,000 clones, roughly 87% recorded once.

The V call is TRBV27, the J call TRBJ1-4; D gene unclear. The clonotype originates from a man aged 25-40 years with COVID-19, enrolled during active disease. Material for sequencing was peripheral blood. The CDR3 protein is CASSLLRSAGLAEKLFF. CDR3 nucleotide sequence: TGTGCCAGCAGTTTACTACGCTCCGCTGGGCTCGCGGAAAAACTGTTTTTT. Looking up the rest from reference TRBV27 and TRBJ1-4 gives the full variable domain: EAQVTQNPRYLITVTGKKLTVTCSQNMNHEYMSWYRQDPGLGLRQIYYSMNVEVTDKGDVPEGYKVSRKEKRNFPLILESPSPNQTSLYFCASSLLRSAGLAEKLFFGSGTQLSVL.